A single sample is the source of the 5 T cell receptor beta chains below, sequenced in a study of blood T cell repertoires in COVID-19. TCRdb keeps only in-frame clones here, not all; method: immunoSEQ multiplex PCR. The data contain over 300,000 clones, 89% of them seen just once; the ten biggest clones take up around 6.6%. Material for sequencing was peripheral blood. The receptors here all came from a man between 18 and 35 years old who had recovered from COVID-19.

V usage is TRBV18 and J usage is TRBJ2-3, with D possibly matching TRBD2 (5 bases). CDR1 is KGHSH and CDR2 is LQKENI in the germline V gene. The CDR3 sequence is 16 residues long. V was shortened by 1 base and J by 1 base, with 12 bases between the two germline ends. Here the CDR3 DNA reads TGTGCCAGCTCACCACTTCGGGCTAGCCGCACAGATACGCAGTATTTT. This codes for CASSPLRASRTDTQYF.

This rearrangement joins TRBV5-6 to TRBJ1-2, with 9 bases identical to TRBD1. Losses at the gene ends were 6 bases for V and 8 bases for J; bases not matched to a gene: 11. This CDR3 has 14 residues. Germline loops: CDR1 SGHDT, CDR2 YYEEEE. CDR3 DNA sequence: TGTGCCAGCAACATGGACAGGGGCGCGGAAGGCTACACCTTC. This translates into CASNMDRGAEGYTF.

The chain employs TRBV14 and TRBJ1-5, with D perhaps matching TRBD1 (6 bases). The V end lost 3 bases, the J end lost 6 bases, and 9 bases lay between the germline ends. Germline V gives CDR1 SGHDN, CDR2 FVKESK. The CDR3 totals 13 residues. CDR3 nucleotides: TGTGCCAGCAGCCAGGGCAGGGGTCAGCCCCAGCATTTT. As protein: CASSQGRGQPQHF.

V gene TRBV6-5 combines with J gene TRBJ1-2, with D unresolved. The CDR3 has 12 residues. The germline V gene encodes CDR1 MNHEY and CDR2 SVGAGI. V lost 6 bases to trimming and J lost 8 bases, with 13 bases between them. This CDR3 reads CASSKDSYGYTF. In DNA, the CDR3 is TGTGCCAGCAGCAAGGACTCCTACGGCTACACCTTC.

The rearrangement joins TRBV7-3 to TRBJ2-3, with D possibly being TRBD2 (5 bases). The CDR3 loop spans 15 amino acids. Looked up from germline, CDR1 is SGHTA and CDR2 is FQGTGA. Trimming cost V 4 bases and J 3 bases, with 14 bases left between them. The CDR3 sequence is CASSSLGLETDTQYF. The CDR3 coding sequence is TGTGCCAGCAGCTCCCTAGGACTCGAAACAGATACGCAGTATTTT.